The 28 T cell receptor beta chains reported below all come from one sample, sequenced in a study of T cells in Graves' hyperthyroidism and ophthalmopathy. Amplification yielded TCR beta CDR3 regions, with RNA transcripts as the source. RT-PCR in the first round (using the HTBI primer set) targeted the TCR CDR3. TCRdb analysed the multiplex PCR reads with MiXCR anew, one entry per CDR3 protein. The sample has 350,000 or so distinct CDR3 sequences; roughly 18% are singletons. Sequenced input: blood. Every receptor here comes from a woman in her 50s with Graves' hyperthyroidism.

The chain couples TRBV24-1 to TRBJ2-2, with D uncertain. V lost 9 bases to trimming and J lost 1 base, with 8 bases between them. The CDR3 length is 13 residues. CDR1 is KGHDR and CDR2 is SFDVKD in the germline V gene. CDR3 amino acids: CATGPGNTGELFF. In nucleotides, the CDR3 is TGTGCCACCGGGCCAGGGAACACCGGGGAGCTGTTTTTT.

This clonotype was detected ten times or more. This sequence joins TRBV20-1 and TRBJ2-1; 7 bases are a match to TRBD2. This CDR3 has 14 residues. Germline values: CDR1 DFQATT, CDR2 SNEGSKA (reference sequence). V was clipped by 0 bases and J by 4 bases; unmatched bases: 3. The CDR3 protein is CSARDVREYNEQFF. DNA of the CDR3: TGCAGTGCTAGAGATGTGCGGGAGTACAATGAGCAGTTCTTC.

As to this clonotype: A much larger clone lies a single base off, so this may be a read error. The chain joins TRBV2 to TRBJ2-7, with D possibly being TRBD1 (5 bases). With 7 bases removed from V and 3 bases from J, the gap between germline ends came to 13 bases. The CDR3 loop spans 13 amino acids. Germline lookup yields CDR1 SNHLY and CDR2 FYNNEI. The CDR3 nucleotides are TGTGCCAGCACCTGGTATCAGGGCTACGAGCAGTACTTC. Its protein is CASTWYQGYEQYF. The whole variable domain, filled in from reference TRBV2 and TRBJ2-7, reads EPEVTQTPSHQVTQMGQEVILRCVPISNHLYFYWYRQILGQKVEFLVSFYNNEISEKSEIFDDQFSVERPDGSNFTLKIRSTKLEDSAMYFCASTWYQGYEQYFGPGTRLTVT.

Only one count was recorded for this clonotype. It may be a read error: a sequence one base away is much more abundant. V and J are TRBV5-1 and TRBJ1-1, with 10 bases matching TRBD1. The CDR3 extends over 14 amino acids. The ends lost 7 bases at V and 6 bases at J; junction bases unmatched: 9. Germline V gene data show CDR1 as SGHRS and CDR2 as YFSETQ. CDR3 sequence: CASSPGTGDAEAFF. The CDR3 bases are TGCGCCAGCTCCCCGGGGACAGGGGACGCTGAAGCTTTCTTT.

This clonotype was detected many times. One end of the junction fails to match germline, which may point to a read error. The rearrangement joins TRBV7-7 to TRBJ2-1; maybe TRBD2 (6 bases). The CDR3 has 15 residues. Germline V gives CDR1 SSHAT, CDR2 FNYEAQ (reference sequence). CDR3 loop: CASSFGPAGHNEQFF. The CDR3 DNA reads TGTGCTAGCAGCTTTGGCCCGGCGGGGCACAATGAGCAGTTCTTC.

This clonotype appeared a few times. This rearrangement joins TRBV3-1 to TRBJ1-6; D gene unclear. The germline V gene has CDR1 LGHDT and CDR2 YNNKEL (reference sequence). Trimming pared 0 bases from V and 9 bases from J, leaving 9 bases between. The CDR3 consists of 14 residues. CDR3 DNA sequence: TGTGCCAGCAGCCAAGATCGGGCCTTTTCACCCCTCCACTTT. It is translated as CASSQDRAFSPLHF.

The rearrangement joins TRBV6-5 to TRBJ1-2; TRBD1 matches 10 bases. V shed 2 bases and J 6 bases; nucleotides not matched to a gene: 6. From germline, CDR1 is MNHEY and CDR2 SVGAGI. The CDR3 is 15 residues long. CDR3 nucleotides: TGTGCCAGCAGTTACCCCAGACAGGGGGCGAATGGCTACACCTTC. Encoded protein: CASSYPRQGANGYTF.

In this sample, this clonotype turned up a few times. The CDR3, as DNA: TGTGCCAGCAGCCCTGTCGGGGGTCCTAATGAAAAACTGTTTTTT. Translated: CASSPVGGPNEKLFF. The chain employs TRBV5-6 and TRBJ1-4; a weak D match, TRBD1 (5 bases). The CDR3 length is 15 residues. Germline V gives CDR1 SGHDT, CDR2 YYEEEE. With 4 bases removed from V and 3 bases from J, the gap between germline ends came to 13 bases.

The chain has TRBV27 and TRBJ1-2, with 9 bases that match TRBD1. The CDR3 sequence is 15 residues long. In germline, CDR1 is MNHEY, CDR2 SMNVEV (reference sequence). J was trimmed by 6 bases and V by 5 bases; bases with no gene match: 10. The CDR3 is CASSPSWTGADGYTF. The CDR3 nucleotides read TGTGCCAGCAGTCCTTCTTGGACAGGGGCGGATGGCTACACCTTC.

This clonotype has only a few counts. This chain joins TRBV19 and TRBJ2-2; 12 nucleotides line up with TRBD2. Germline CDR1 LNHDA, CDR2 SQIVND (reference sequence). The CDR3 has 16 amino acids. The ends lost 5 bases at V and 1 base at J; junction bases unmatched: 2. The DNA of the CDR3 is TGTGCCAGTAGTCCACTAGCGGGGGGGAACACCGGGGAGCTGTTTTTT. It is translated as CASSPLAGGNTGELFF.

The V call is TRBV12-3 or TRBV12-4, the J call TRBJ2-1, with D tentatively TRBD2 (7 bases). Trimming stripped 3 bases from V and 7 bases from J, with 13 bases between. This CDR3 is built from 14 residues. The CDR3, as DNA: TGTGCCAGCAGTTTTTTGAGGGGGGGGAATGAGCAGTTCTTC. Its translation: CASSFLRGGNEQFF.

CDR3 amino acids: CASGTSGGMDIQYF. Written as DNA, the CDR3 is TGTGCCAGTGGGACTAGCGGGGGGATGGACATTCAGTACTTC. The chain recombines TRBV2 with TRBJ2-4; 15 positions match TRBD2. V lost 9 bases, J lost 8 bases, and 5 bases stayed unmatched. Germline V gene sequence: CDR1 SNHLY, CDR2 FYNNEI. This CDR3 has 14 amino acids.

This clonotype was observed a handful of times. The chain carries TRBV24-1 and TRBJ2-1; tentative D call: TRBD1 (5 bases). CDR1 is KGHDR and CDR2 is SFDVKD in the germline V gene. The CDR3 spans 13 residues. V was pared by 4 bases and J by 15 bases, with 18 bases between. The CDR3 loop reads CATSDHNADIPFF. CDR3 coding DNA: TGTGCCACCAGTGACCACAACGCGGACATACCGTTCTTC.

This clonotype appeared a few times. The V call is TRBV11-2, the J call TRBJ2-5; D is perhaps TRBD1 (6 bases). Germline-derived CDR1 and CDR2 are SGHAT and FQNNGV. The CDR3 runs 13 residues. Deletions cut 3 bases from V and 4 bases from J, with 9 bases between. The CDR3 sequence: CASSFPGVETQYF. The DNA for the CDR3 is TGTGCCAGCAGCTTTCCAGGGGTAGAGACCCAGTACTTC.

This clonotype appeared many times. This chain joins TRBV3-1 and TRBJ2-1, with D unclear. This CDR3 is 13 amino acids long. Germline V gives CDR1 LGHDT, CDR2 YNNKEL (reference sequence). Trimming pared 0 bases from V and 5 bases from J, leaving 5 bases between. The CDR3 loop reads CASSQDPDNEQFF. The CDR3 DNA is TGTGCCAGCAGCCAAGATCCTGACAATGAGCAGTTCTTC.

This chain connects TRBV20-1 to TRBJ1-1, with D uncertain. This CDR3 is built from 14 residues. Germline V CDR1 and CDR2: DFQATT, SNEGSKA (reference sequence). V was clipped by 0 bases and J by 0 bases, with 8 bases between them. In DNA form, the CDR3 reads TGCAGTGCTAGAGATCCAGCGGTGAACACTGAAGCTTTCTTT. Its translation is CSARDPAVNTEAFF.

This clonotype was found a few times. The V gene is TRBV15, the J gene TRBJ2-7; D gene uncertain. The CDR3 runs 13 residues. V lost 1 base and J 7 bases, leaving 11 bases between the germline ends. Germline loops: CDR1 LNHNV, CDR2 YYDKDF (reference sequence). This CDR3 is CATSRGPFGEQYF. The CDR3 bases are TGTGCCACCAGCAGAGGGCCTTTTGGTGAGCAGTACTTC.

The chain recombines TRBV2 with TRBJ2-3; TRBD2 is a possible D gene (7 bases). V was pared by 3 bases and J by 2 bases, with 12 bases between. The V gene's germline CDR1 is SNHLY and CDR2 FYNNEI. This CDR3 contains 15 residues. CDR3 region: CASSDGGGPTDTQYF. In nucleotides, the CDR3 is TGTGCCAGCAGTGATGGCGGGGGCCCCACAGATACGCAGTATTTT.

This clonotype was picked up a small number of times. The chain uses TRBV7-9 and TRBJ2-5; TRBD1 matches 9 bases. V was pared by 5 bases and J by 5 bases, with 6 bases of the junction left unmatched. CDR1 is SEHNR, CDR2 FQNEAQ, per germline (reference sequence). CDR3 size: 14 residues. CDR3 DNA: TGTGCCAGCAGCGAACAGGGGGCGAGGGAGACCCAGTACTTC. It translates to CASSEQGARETQYF.

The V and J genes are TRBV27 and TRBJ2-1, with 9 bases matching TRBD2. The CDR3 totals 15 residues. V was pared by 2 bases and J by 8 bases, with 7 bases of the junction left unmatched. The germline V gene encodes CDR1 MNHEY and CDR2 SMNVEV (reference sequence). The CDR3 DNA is TGTGCCAGCAGTTTACGAGCGGGAGGAAGCCATGAGCAGTTCTTC. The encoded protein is CASSLRAGGSHEQFF.

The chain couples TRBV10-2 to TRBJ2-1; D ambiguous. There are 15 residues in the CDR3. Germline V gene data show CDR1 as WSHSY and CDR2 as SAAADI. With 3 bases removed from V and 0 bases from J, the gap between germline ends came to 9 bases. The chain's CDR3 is CASSDGLSSYNEQFF. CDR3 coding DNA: TGCGCCAGCAGTGACGGGTTGAGCTCCTACAATGAGCAGTTCTTC.

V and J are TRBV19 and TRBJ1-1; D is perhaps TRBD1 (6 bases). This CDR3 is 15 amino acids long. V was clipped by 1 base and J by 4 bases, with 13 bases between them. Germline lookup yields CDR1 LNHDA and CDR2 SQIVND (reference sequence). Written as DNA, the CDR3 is TGTGCCAGTAGTATAGGGGCAGGGGTCGGCACTGAAGCTTTCTTT. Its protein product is CASSIGAGVGTEAFF.

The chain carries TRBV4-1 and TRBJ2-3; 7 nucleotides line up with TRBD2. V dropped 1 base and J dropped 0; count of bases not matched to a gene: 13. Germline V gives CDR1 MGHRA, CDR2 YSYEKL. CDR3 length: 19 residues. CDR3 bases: TGCGCCAGCAGCCAAGTTCGGTATCGGGCTAGCGGTAGCACAGATACGCAGTATTTT. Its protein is CASSQVRYRASGSTDTQYF.

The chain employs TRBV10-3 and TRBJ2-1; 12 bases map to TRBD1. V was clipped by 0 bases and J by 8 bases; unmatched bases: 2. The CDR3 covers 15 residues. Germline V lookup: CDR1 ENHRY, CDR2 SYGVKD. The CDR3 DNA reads TGTGCCATCAGTGAGTCGGGGACAGGGGGCCATGAGCAGTTCTTC. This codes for CAISESGTGGHEQFF.

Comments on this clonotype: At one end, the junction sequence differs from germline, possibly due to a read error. The CDR3 DNA reads as TGTGCCAGCAGCGTAGGAGTAGCGGGGGGCGGCTCCTACAATGGGCAGTTCTTC. It codes for CASSVGVAGGGSYNGQFF. This chain links TRBV9 with TRBJ2-1; 10 nucleotides align to TRBD2. The CDR3 has 18 residues. Germline V gene data show CDR1 as SGDLS and CDR2 as YYNGEE.

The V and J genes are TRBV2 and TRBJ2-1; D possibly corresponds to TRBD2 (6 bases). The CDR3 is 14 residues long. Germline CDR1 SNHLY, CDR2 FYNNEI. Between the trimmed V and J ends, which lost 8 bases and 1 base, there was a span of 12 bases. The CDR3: CASRAAGSYNEQFF. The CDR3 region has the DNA TGTGCCAGCCGTGCTGCGGGATCCTACAATGAGCAGTTCTTC.

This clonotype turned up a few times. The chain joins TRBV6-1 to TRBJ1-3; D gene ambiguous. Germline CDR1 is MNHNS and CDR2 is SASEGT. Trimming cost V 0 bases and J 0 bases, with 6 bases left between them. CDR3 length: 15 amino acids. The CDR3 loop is CASSEADYSGNTIYF. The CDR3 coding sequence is TGTGCCAGCAGTGAAGCGGATTACTCTGGAAACACCATATATTTT.

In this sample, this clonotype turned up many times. The DNA for the CDR3 is TGTGCCAGCAGTCTAGCGGACGACACAGATACGCAGTATTTT. Its translation: CASSLADDTDTQYF. The chain carries TRBV6-1 and TRBJ2-3; 7 bases match TRBD2. Per germline, CDR1 MNHNS and CDR2 SASEGT. Trimming removed 5 bases from V and 2 bases from J; junction bases left unmatched: 4. This CDR3 is built from 14 residues.